The next 21 T cell receptor beta chains were all read from a single sample in a study of beta chain features in type 1 diabetes. Study-level findings and limits: In all four CD4+ subsets, TCRB CDR3 length was significantly, moderately reduced in type 1 diabetes.

For these TCRs, the target antigens are not known. Since all of the isolated RNA was reverse transcribed, expressed TCRB transcripts were what got sequenced. The protocol was immunoSEQ multiplex PCR, while the TCRdb copy is restricted to in-frame clones and leaves out a portion. The sample holds approximately 600,000 clones, around an eighth seen once. The sample was naive CD4+ T cells from blood. Receptor source: a man aged 25 to 40 with type 1 diabetes.

Turning to this clone: Other nucleotide sequences from this sample produce the same CDR3. V gene TRBV9 combines with J gene TRBJ1-2, with no clear D. CDR1 and CDR2 from the germline V gene are SGDLS and YYNGEE. This CDR3 is built from 14 residues. With 0 bases removed from V and 1 base from J, the gap between germline ends came to 7 bases. The CDR3 sequence: CASSVDGLNYGYTF. The CDR3 coding sequence is TGTGCCAGCAGCGTAGACGGGCTTAACTATGGCTACACCTTC.

The sample holds a few counts of this clone. This chain joins TRBV7-9 and TRBJ1-2, with TRBD1 identical over 8 bases. This CDR3 is built from 14 residues. Per the germline V gene, CDR1 is SEHNR and CDR2 is FQNEAQ (reference sequence). V lost 6 bases and J lost 4; bases outside the gene matches: 7. The CDR3 spells CASSGQGEGYGYTF. In DNA, the CDR3 is TGTGCCAGCAGTGGACAGGGAGAAGGCTATGGCTACACCTTC.

The gene calls are TRBV13 and TRBJ2-5; no clear D gene. Per the germline V gene, CDR1 is PRHDT and CDR2 is FYEKMQ (reference sequence). V lost 3 bases and J 5 bases, leaving 4 bases between the germline ends. The CDR3 extends over 11 amino acids. The CDR3 sequence is CASSFEETQYF. In DNA, the CDR3 is TGTGCCAGCAGCTTTGAGGAGACCCAGTACTTC.

This clone has only one observation. The V gene is TRBV5-6, the J gene TRBJ2-3; D may match TRBD1 or TRBD2 (6 bases each). The germline V gene has CDR1 SGHDT and CDR2 YYEEEE. The CDR3 covers 17 residues. Trimming removed 4 bases at V and 4 bases at J, with 22 bases between. CDR3 sequence (DNA): TGTGCCAGCAGCCTAATCAATGAAGGGGGGCTGGCAGATACGCAGTATTTT. Amino acids: CASSLINEGGLADTQYF.

The V and J genes are TRBV20-1 and TRBJ2-1; 9 bases line up with TRBD2. Germline lookup yields CDR1 DFQATT and CDR2 SNEGSKA (reference sequence). The CDR3 is made up of 11 amino acids. CDR3 region: CSGGGAGEQFF. The DNA of the CDR3 is TGCAGCGGCGGGGGGGCTGGCGAGCAGTTCTTC.

This clone has only a few counts. The chain links TRBV25-1 to TRBJ1-2, with TRBD1 as a possible D gene (6 bases). The germline gives CDR1 MGHDK, CDR2 SYGVNS. V lost 4 bases and J lost 3, with 18 bases in between. The CDR3 extends over 16 amino acids. The CDR3 region is CASSGEGGGADYGYTF. CDR3 sequence (DNA): TGTGCCAGCAGTGGCGAAGGAGGGGGGGCGGACTATGGCTACACCTTC.

This clone was seen a handful of times. This chain connects TRBV5-1 to TRBJ2-1; D might be TRBD2 (7 bases). CDR1 and CDR2 (germline): SGHRS, YFSETQ. V lost 3 bases and J lost 0, with 19 bases in between. The CDR3 spans 18 residues. DNA for the CDR3: TGCGCCAGCAGCTCCCGAGGCGGGGGCAGTAGCTCCTACAATGAGCAGTTCTTC. Protein: CASSSRGGGSSSYNEQFF.

This clone was counted between two and nine times. The chain is built from TRBV11-3 and TRBJ2-7; unclear D gene. V lost 2 bases to trimming and J lost 0 bases, with 8 bases between them. CDR3 size: 14 residues. Germline CDR1 reads SGHNT; CDR2 reads YENEEA. CDR3 loop: CASSLSQFSYEQYF. CDR3 bases: TGTGCCAGCAGCTTATCGCAATTCTCCTACGAGCAGTACTTC.

The chain uses TRBV7-9 and TRBJ1-4; D is perhaps TRBD1 (6 bases). The length of the CDR3 is 16 residues. Trimming removed 2 bases at V and 3 bases at J, with 13 bases between. Looked up from germline, CDR1 is SEHNR and CDR2 is FQNEAQ (reference sequence). DNA for the CDR3: TGTGCCAGCAGCTTAACGGGGGCCGGGCCTAATGAAAAACTGTTTTTT. Its protein product is CASSLTGAGPNEKLFF. Variable domain in full (rest from reference TRBV7-9 and TRBJ1-4): DTGVSQNPRHKITKRGQNVTFRCDPISEHNRLYWYRQTLGQGPEFLTYFQNEAQLEKSRLLSDRFSAERPKGSFSTLEIQRTEQGDSAMYLCASSLTGAGPNEKLFFGSGTQLSVL.

This clone turned up a few times. This chain joins TRBV7-2 and TRBJ2-3, with a possible D match to TRBD2 (6 bases). V shed 1 base and J shed 7 bases, with 12 bases lying between them. The CDR3 consists of 14 residues. Looked up from germline, CDR1 is SGHTA and CDR2 is FQGNSA. The DNA for the CDR3 is TGTGCCAGCAGCTTAGGGTGGGACTCACATACGCAGTATTTT. It is translated as CASSLGWDSHTQYF.

This clone appeared a few times. The DNA of the CDR3 is TGTGCCAGCAGCTTACCGATTGGACAGGGATCCTACGAGCAGTACTTC. Its protein is CASSLPIGQGSYEQYF. This chain links TRBV7-9 with TRBJ2-7, with 8 bases lining up with TRBD1. Germline lookup yields CDR1 SEHNR and CDR2 FQNEAQ (reference sequence). CDR3 size: 16 residues. The trim removed 2 bases at V and 1 base at J, leaving 7 bases unmatched. Drawing the rest from reference TRBV7-9 and TRBJ2-7, the complete variable domain is DTGVSQNPRHKITKRGQNVTFRCDPISEHNRLYWYRQTLGQGPEFLTYFQNEAQLEKSRLLSDRFSAERPKGSFSTLEIQRTEQGDSAMYLCASSLPIGQGSYEQYFGPGTRLTVT.

V is TRBV7-2 and J is TRBJ1-1, with D maybe TRBD1 (6 bases). Per the germline V gene, CDR1 is SGHTA and CDR2 is FQGNSA. V shed 2 bases and J shed 0 bases, with 10 bases lying between them. This CDR3 has 15 residues. The CDR3 nucleotides are TGTGCCAGCAGCTTACAGGGGACGATGAACACTGAAGCTTTCTTT. Its protein product is CASSLQGTMNTEAFF.

Here the CDR3 reads CASSYYSGHTDTQYF. CDR3 coding DNA: TGTGCCAGCAGTTACTATAGCGGTCACACAGATACGCAGTATTTT. The chain carries TRBV25-1 and TRBJ2-3; perhaps TRBD2 as D (6 bases). V was cut by 5 bases and J by 2 bases, with 14 bases left in between. CDR1 is MGHDK, CDR2 SYGVNS, per germline. The CDR3 loop spans 15 amino acids. The full variable domain, rest sourced from reference TRBV25-1 and TRBJ2-3, is EADIYQTPRYLVIGTGKKITLECSQTMGHDKMYWYQQDPGMELHLIHYSYGVNSTEKGDLSSESTVSRIRTEHFPLTLESARPSHTSQYLCASSYYSGHTDTQYFGPGTRLTVL.

This clone occurred a few times. J is TRBJ2-7 and V is TRBV6-1; D unresolved. The length of the CDR3 is 13 residues. Germline V lookup: CDR1 MNHNS, CDR2 SASEGT. Deletions cut 9 bases from V and 2 bases from J, with 14 bases between. The CDR3 bases are TGTGCCAGTGCCCTCGACACGCCCTACGAGCAGTACTTC. This gives the protein CASALDTPYEQYF.

The chain recombines TRBV5-1 with TRBJ1-5; D not resolved. V lost 5 bases and J 0 bases, leaving 12 bases between the germline ends. This CDR3 comprises 15 residues. CDR1 and CDR2 from the germline V gene are SGHRS and YFSETQ. CDR3 region: CASSPIGNSNQPQHF. The CDR3 DNA reads as TGCGCCAGCAGTCCGATTGGGAATAGCAATCAGCCCCAGCATTTT.

This clone was recorded a few times. This chain uses TRBV28 with TRBJ2-5, with 10 bases aligning to TRBD2. The V gene end was trimmed by 7 bases and the J gene end by 5 bases; junction bases not matched to a gene: 10. CDR1 and CDR2 (germline): MDHEN, SYDVKM. This CDR3 comprises 15 residues. The CDR3: CASTASGTSDETQYF. The CDR3 bases are TGTGCCAGCACCGCTAGCGGGACTAGCGATGAGACCCAGTACTTC.

This clone has a handful of counts. The J gene is TRBJ2-6, the V gene TRBV5-6; D unresolved. Trimming removed 0 bases at V and 1 base at J, with 5 bases between. Germline V lookup: CDR1 SGHDT, CDR2 YYEEEE. CDR3 length equals 15 residues. CDR3 sequence: CASSLGPSGANVLTF. As DNA, the CDR3 is TGTGCCAGCAGCTTGGGACCGTCTGGGGCCAACGTCCTGACTTTC.

This chain links TRBV7-3 with TRBJ1-2; D call uncertain. V was pared by 5 bases and J by 2 bases, with 12 bases between. This CDR3 spans 14 amino acids. Germline values: CDR1 SGHTA, CDR2 FQGTGA. The CDR3 loop reads CASSPRDGNYGYTF. CDR3 DNA sequence: TGTGCCAGCAGCCCACGAGACGGGAACTATGGCTACACCTTC.

The rearrangement joins TRBV27 to TRBJ2-1; D uncertain. CDR1 and CDR2 from the germline V gene are MNHEY and SMNVEV (reference sequence). This CDR3 spans 14 amino acids. V was trimmed by 1 base and J by 6 bases, leaving 10 bases between them. The CDR3 DNA reads TGTGCCAGCAGTTTATTGGCCAATTCCAATGAGCAGTTCTTC. Translating it yields CASSLLANSNEQFF.

This clone was found a few times. V is TRBV9 and J is TRBJ1-2, with D uncertain. There are 13 residues in the CDR3. The germline V gene has CDR1 SGDLS and CDR2 YYNGEE. V lost 3 bases to trimming and J lost 4 bases, with 10 bases between them. CDR3 DNA sequence: TGTGCCAGCAGCGGATCACCTGGCTATGGCTACACCTTC. It codes for CASSGSPGYGYTF.

This clone was detected only a few times. The chain is built from TRBV9 and TRBJ1-1; no firm D call. Germline V CDR1 and CDR2: SGDLS, YYNGEE. Trimming took 3 bases from V and 0 from J, leaving 15 bases between them. The CDR3 runs 16 residues. The CDR3, as DNA: TGTGCCAGCAGCGAAAGCGGAGGGTCAATGAACACTGAAGCTTTCTTT. Protein sequence: CASSESGGSMNTEAFF.